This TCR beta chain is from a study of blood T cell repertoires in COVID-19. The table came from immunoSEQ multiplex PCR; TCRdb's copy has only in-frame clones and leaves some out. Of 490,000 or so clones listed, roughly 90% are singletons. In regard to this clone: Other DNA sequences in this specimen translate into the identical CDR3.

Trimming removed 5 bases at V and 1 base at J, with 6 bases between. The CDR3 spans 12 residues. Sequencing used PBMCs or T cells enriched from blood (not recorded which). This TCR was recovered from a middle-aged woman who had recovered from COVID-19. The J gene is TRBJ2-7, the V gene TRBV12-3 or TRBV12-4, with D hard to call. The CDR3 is CASSLTSYEQYF. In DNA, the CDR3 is TGTGCCAGCAGTCTCACATCCTACGAGCAGTACTTC.